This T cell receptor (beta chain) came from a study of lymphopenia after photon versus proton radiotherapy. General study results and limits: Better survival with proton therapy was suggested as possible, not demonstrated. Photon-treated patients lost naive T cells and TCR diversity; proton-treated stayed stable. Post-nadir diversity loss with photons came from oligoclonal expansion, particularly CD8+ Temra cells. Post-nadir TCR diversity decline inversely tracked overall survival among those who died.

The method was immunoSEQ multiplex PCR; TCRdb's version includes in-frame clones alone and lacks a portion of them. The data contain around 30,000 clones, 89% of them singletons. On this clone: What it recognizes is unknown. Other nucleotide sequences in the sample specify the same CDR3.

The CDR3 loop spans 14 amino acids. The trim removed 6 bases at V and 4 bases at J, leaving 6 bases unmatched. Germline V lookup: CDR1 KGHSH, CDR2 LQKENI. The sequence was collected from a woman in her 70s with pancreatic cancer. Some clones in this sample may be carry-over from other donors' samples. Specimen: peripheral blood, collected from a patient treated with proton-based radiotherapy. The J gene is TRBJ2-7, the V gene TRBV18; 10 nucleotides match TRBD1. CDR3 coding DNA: TGTGCCAGCTCCCCCGGGACAGGGGTATACGAGCAGTACTTC. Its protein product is CASSPGTGVYEQYF.